These 17 T cell receptor beta chains were sequenced from one sample in a study of blood T cells in healthy people across ages. Then a second PCR, running roughly 6 to 11 cycles, was carried out with a sample-barcoded 5' primer and a J-beta primer mix. TCRdb reprocessed the 5' RACE reads with MiXCR, giving one entry per CDR3 protein. This sample carries around 800,000 distinct CDR3 sequences, around 24% of them seen once, and the ten largest clones take roughly 3.1%. The same specimen was also included in a second study, on T cells of mothers and their children.

The sequencing sample was made of blood. The receptors come from a boy aged 5-17 years in good health.

This clonotype was observed a handful of times. V gene TRBV28 combines with J gene TRBJ2-4; no firm D call. Per germline, CDR1 MDHEN and CDR2 SYDVKM. Between the trimmed V and J ends, which lost 7 bases and 16 bases, there was a span of 26 bases. The CDR3 consists of 14 residues. The CDR3, as DNA: TGTGCCAGCACGGCGGTGGAGCAACGGGTACTTCGTTACTTC. Translation: CASTAVEQRVLRYF. Using reference TRBV28 and TRBJ2-4 for the parts outside the CDR3, the full variable domain is DVKVTQSSRYLVKRTGEKVFLECVQDMDHENMFWYRQDPGLGLRLIYFSYDVKMKEKGDIPEGYSVSREKKERFSLILESASTNQTSMYLCASTAVEQRVLRYFGAGTRLSVL.

Only a few counts were recorded for this clonotype. The rearrangement joins TRBV12-3 or TRBV12-4 to TRBJ2-7; a weak D match, TRBD1 (5 bases). With 6 bases removed from V and 5 bases from J, the gap between germline ends came to 20 bases. CDR3 length equals 15 residues. CDR3 region: CASSPKIRQSHEQYF. CDR3 DNA: TGTGCCAGCAGCCCGAAAATCCGACAGTCCCACGAGCAGTACTTC.

This chain connects TRBV28 to TRBJ2-5, with TRBD2 matching over 7 bases. The V gene's germline CDR1 is MDHEN and CDR2 SYDVKM. This CDR3 has 13 amino acids. V dropped 7 bases and J dropped 4; count of bases not matched to a gene: 6. The CDR3 nucleotides read TGTGCCAGCAAAGGTGGCGGGGGAGAGACCCAGTACTTC. It codes for CASKGGGGETQYF.

This clonotype was seen only a few times. V usage is TRBV20-1 and J usage is TRBJ2-1, with D possibly being TRBD1 or TRBD2 (5 bases each). This CDR3 comprises 13 residues. V was pared by 5 bases and J by 8 bases, with 16 bases between. Germline V gives CDR1 DFQATT, CDR2 SNEGSKA (reference sequence). The CDR3 loop reads CSAPSLGADEQFF. CDR3 DNA sequence: TGCAGTGCTCCCTCCCTCGGGGCCGATGAGCAGTTCTTC.

The V call is TRBV12-3 or TRBV12-4, the J call TRBJ1-2; 11 bases agree with TRBD1. CDR3 size: 16 residues. V shed 5 bases, J shed 6 bases, and the junction held 11 bases outside the gene matches. Here the CDR3 DNA reads TGTGCCAGCAGTCATGGACAGGGGGCTTGGGTAAATGGCTACACCTTC. Translating gives CASSHGQGAWVNGYTF.

This clonotype was seen only a few times. The chain combines TRBV7-3 with TRBJ1-3, with D uncertain. The CDR3 length is 17 residues. Germline values: CDR1 SGHTA, CDR2 FQGTGA. Trimming pared 2 bases from V and 0 bases from J, leaving 14 bases between. CDR3 sequence reads: CASSLALSILSGNTIYF. CDR3 nucleotides: TGTGCCAGCAGCTTAGCCCTTTCTATCCTCTCTGGAAACACCATATATTTT.

The chain uses TRBV30 and TRBJ2-3; 9 nucleotides agree with TRBD1. Germline lookup yields CDR1 GTSNPN and CDR2 SVGIG (reference sequence). This CDR3 contains 18 residues. V shed 4 bases and J 0 bases; nucleotides not matched to a gene: 14. The DNA for the CDR3 is TGTGCCTGGACTCCTCCGGGACAGGGAACGGTCAGCACAGATACGCAGTATTTT. It is translated as CAWTPPGQGTVSTDTQYF.

The rearrangement uses TRBV3-1 and TRBJ2-4; maybe TRBD2 (6 bases). CDR1 is LGHDT, CDR2 YNNKEL, per germline (reference sequence). Trimming left V 2 bases short and J 6 bases short, with 14 bases between. There are 15 residues in the CDR3. Here the CDR3 DNA reads TGTGCCAGCAGCCAACCAGGAGGGGCAGGAAACATTCAGTACTTC. This gives the protein CASSQPGGAGNIQYF.

In its sample, this clonotype was seen a few times. CDR3 sequence reads: CASRAGGAKNIQYF. In DNA, the CDR3 is TGTGCCAGCAGAGCAGGGGGGGCCAAAAACATTCAGTACTTC. This chain connects TRBV11-2 to TRBJ2-4; D possibly corresponds to TRBD1 (7 bases). V lost 6 bases and J 1 base, leaving 10 bases between the germline ends. CDR3 length: 14 amino acids. Germline CDR1 reads SGHAT; CDR2 reads FQNNGV.

The chain has TRBV6-6 and TRBJ1-6; perhaps TRBD1 as D (5 bases). V was cut by 8 bases and J by 10 bases, with 18 bases left in between. Germline-derived CDR1 and CDR2 are MNHNY and SVGAGI (reference sequence). The CDR3 spans 14 residues. This CDR3 is CASHTGRPGSPLHF. In nucleotides, the CDR3 is TGTGCCAGCCATACAGGCCGGCCGGGATCACCCCTCCACTTT.

The chain has TRBV5-1 and TRBJ2-5; possibly TRBD1 or TRBD2 for D (5 bases each). Germline V gene lookup returns CDR1 SGHRS and CDR2 YFSETQ. Trimming cost V 2 bases and J 6 bases, with 23 bases left between them. This CDR3 is built from 17 residues. The CDR3 DNA follows: TGCGCCAGCAGCTTCATTCACGGGGCCGAGTCCACCCAGACCCAGTACTTC. It translates to CASSFIHGAESTQTQYF.

This clonotype was seen many times. Mismatch with germline at one junction end may stem from a read error. V gene TRBV5-6 combines with J gene TRBJ1-1; D is undetermined. Germline V gives CDR1 SGHDT, CDR2 YYEEEE. The CDR3 totals 13 residues. CDR3 region: CASSPGLNTEAFF. The CDR3 DNA sequence: TGCGCCAGCAGCCCAGGACTGAACACTGAAGCTTTCTTT.

This CDR3 is CASSQESRGNQETQYF. DNA of the CDR3: TGTGCCAGCAGCCAAGAAAGCCGCGGTAACCAAGAGACCCAGTACTTC. This chain joins TRBV3-1 and TRBJ2-5; the D is unclear. Trimming shortened V by 0 bases and J by 0 bases, and 11 bases separated the two germline ends. The CDR3 is 16 amino acids. Germline loops: CDR1 LGHDT, CDR2 YNNKEL (reference sequence).

V usage is TRBV14 and J usage is TRBJ1-2; a possible D gene is TRBD1 (6 bases). V lost 0 bases and J 5 bases, leaving 13 bases between the germline ends. From germline, CDR1 is SGHDN and CDR2 FVKESK. This CDR3 region has 15 residues. In nucleotides, the CDR3 is TGTGCCAGCAGCCAAGATGGGGGGGCTCGGTATGGCTACACCTTC. Amino acid sequence: CASSQDGGARYGYTF.

This clonotype was picked up a small number of times. The chain carries TRBV6-2 or TRBV6-3 and TRBJ2-5, with D unclear. Looked up from germline, CDR1 is MNHEY and CDR2 is SVGEGT. The CDR3 covers 14 residues. V was trimmed by 4 bases and J by 1 base, leaving 10 bases between them. This CDR3 reads CASSFPRRQETQYF. CDR3 coding DNA: TGTGCCAGCAGTTTTCCGCGGCGCCAAGAGACCCAGTACTTC.

This chain joins TRBV27 and TRBJ2-5; no reliable D call. Germline V gene sequence: CDR1 MNHEY, CDR2 SMNVEV (reference sequence). V was pared by 7 bases and J by 4 bases, with 10 bases between. CDR3 length: 12 amino acids. CDR3 sequence (DNA): TGTGCCAGCAAATCCATGGCAGAGACCCAGTACTTC. Its protein is CASKSMAETQYF.

As DNA, the CDR3 is TGTGCCAGCATCGGGGCCAACTCCTACGAGCAGTACTTC. It is translated as CASIGANSYEQYF. The V call is TRBV27, the J call TRBJ2-7, with D perhaps given as TRBD1 or TRBD2 (5 bases each). The V gene's germline CDR1 is MNHEY and CDR2 SMNVEV (reference sequence). Trimming took off 7 bases at V and 0 bases at J, with 10 bases between the two ends. The CDR3 is made up of 13 amino acids.